These 21 T cell receptor beta chains were sequenced from one sample in a study of T cells expressing NK-cell markers (dated by TCRdb to the early 2020s). The library was prepared using 5' RACE. These reads were obtained on an Illumina HiSeq 2000. Through TCRdb reprocessing, the reads give one entry per CDR3 protein sequence; DNA is omitted. The table for this sample shows some 500,000 distinct CDR3 sequences. The top ten clones comprise approximately 1.4% of the sample. The sample comprised blood T cells: a sorted CD56 or NKG2C T cell subset, CD4+ or CD8+ T cells, or bulk PBMC T cells (not recorded which). The receptors derive from a woman between 45 and 65 years old in good health. Donor details come from another sample of the same person, matched by shared clones.

CDR3 sequence: CSVTRDGMNTEAFF. The V call is TRBV29-1, the J call TRBJ1-1; checking the TCRdb D call of TRBD1 is not possible without DNA. Per the germline V gene, CDR1 is SQVTM and CDR2 is ANQGSEA. CDR3 length: 14 residues. Combining the CDR3 with reference TRBV29-1 and TRBJ1-1 gives the whole variable domain SAVISQKPSRDICQRGTSLTIQCQVDSQVTMMFWYRQQPGQSLTLIATANQGSEATYESGFVIDKFPISRPNLTFSTLTVSNMSPEDSSIYLCSVTRDGMNTEAFFGQGTRLTVV.

V and J are TRBV7-9 and TRBJ2-2; TCRdb outputs TRBD1, but without DNA this stays unchecked. Germline CDR1 is SEHNR and CDR2 is FQNEAQ (reference sequence). This CDR3 is built from 13 residues. The CDR3 sequence is CASTPRGPGELFF.

V usage is TRBV7-9 and J usage is TRBJ1-1; checking the TCRdb D call of TRBD1 is not possible without DNA. This CDR3 is 15 amino acids long. CDR1 is SEHNR, CDR2 FQNEAQ, per germline (reference sequence). CDR3: CASSRPQGLNTEAFF.

This chain connects TRBV4-2 to TRBJ1-5. The CDR3 loop spans 15 amino acids. Germline loops: CDR1 LGHNA, CDR2 YNFKEQ. CDR3 sequence: CASSQEWRQNQPQHF.

V is TRBV27 and J is TRBJ1-1; TCRdb's assignment of TRBD1 cannot be checked, as there is no DNA. The CDR3 covers 14 residues. Per the germline V gene, CDR1 is MNHEY and CDR2 is SMNVEV (reference sequence). The CDR3 sequence: CASRTGPAGTEAFF.

The chain couples TRBV5-1 to TRBJ2-1. CDR3 size: 16 residues. Germline values: CDR1 SGHRS, CDR2 YFSETQ. The CDR3 is CASSSLDLGSYNEQFF.

This chain links TRBV7-9 with TRBJ2-1; TCRdb lists TRBD1, though no DNA is available to test this call. The length of the CDR3 is 17 residues. CDR1 is SEHNR, CDR2 FQNEAQ, per germline (reference sequence). CDR3 region: CASSLGLGASSYNEQFF.

J is TRBJ2-5 and V is TRBV11-3; TCRdb outputs TRBD2, but without DNA this stays unchecked. The CDR3 sequence is 16 residues long. Germline assignment: CDR1 SGHNT and CDR2 YENEEA. CDR3 amino acids: CASSFLTSGDQETQYF.

The chain uses TRBV7-2 and TRBJ2-5; the TCRdb D gene call, TRBD2, has no DNA to confirm it. This CDR3 comprises 14 residues. CDR1 and CDR2 (germline): SGHTA, FQGNSA. This CDR3 reads CASSLDREVQTQYF. Full variable domain (remainder filled in from reference TRBV7-2 and TRBJ2-5): GAGVSQSPSNKVTEKGKDVELRCDPISGHTALYWYRQSLGQGLEFLIYFQGNSAPDKSGLPSDRFSAERTGGSVSTLTIQRTQQEDSAVYLCASSLDREVQTQYFGPGTRLLVL.

This rearrangement joins TRBV9 to TRBJ2-2; TCRdb's assignment of TRBD2 cannot be checked, as there is no DNA. CDR3 size: 15 residues. CDR1 and CDR2 from the germline V gene are SGDLS and YYNGEE. The CDR3 sequence: CASRPWEGPTGELFF.

The chain has TRBV6-1 and TRBJ1-1; TCRdb designates TRBD1, a call that cannot be tested without DNA. The CDR3 is 14 residues long. CDR1 and CDR2 from the germline V gene are MNHNS and SASEGT. The CDR3 protein is CASLKGRTNTEAFF.

Here the CDR3 reads CSGRREGPTDTQYF. This chain links TRBV20-1 with TRBJ2-3; the TRBD2 assignment by TCRdb is unverifiable without DNA. CDR3 size: 14 residues. From germline, CDR1 is DFQATT and CDR2 SNEGSKA (reference sequence).

CDR3 loop: CASSRASGNNEQFF. The rearrangement links TRBV11-3 to TRBJ2-1; TCRdb gives TRBD2 as the D gene, but with no DNA this cannot be confirmed. From germline, CDR1 is SGHNT and CDR2 YENEEA. The length of the CDR3 is 14 residues. Combining the CDR3 with reference TRBV11-3 and TRBJ2-1 gives the whole variable domain EAGVVQSPRYKIIEKKQPVAFWCNPISGHNTLYWYLQNLGQGPELLIRYENEEAVDDSQLPKDRFSAERLKGVDSTLKIQPAELGDSAVYLCASSRASGNNEQFFGPGTRLTVL.

By frequency, this clonotype is medium-sized. This sequence joins TRBV5-1 and TRBJ2-3. The CDR3 loop spans 14 amino acids. Germline V gene lookup returns CDR1 SGHRS and CDR2 YFSETQ. The CDR3: CASSLETGTDTQYF. Looking up the rest from reference TRBV5-1 and TRBJ2-3 gives the full variable domain: KAGVTQTPRYLIKTRGQQVTLSCSPISGHRSVSWYQQTPGQGLQFLFEYFSETQRNKGNFPGRFSGRQFSNSRSEMNVSTLELGDSALYLCASSLETGTDTQYFGPGTRLTVL.

The chain uses TRBV25-1 and TRBJ2-2. Germline values: CDR1 MGHDK, CDR2 SYGVNS. This CDR3 region has 12 residues. This CDR3 reads CASSERDGELFF.

This chain connects TRBV10-3 to TRBJ2-3; there is no DNA to check the TCRdb D call of TRBD2. Germline V gene lookup returns CDR1 ENHRY and CDR2 SYGVKD. The CDR3 contains 16 residues. The CDR3 loop reads CAISESSRDLTDTQYF.

The V and J genes are TRBV12-5 and TRBJ2-7; TCRdb proposes TRBD2, but this gene call is untestable without DNA. Germline CDR1 LGHNT, CDR2 FRNRAP. The CDR3 runs to 14 residues. CDR3 sequence reads: CASGLVGWPGEQYF.

J is TRBJ2-7 and V is TRBV30. This CDR3 comprises 13 residues. Germline CDR1 GTSNPN, CDR2 SVGIG (reference sequence). CDR3 loop: CAWSVLPIYEQYF.

The chain is built from TRBV25-1 and TRBJ2-3. The CDR3 loop spans 15 amino acids. CDR1 is MGHDK, CDR2 SYGVNS, per germline. CDR3: CASSKPRERGDTQYF.

This sequence joins TRBV12-3 or TRBV12-4 and TRBJ2-1. The CDR3 is 11 residues long. CDR3 protein: CASSLTREQFF.

This chain connects TRBV7-9 to TRBJ1-1; TCRdb outputs TRBD1, but without DNA this stays unchecked. This CDR3 contains 15 residues. CDR1 is SEHNR and CDR2 is FQNEAQ in the germline V gene (reference sequence). This chain's CDR3 is CASIPEGQRNTEAFF.